The rows below give T cell receptor beta chains drawn from one sample of a study of blood T cell repertoires in COVID-19. TCRdb's copy holds only in-frame clones and misses some; the assay was immunoSEQ multiplex PCR. The data show some 70,000 clones, around 88% seen once. Sequencing used peripheral blood. Source of these receptors: a woman in her 70s with acute or convalescent COVID-19. Each CDR3 is given with its conserved first and last residue. Each record gives: clone size, J gene, D gene, V gene, CDR3 protein, CDR3 DNA. A D gene is named only where the DNA matches it firmly. Only some rows state a clone size, as once, few, many or a class for expanded clones.

.,TRBJ1-6,TRBD1,TRBV6-5,CASSSDRGGSPLHF,TGTGCCAGCAGTTCAGACAGGGGAGGTTCACCCCTCCACTTT
.,TRBJ2-1,TRBD2,TRBV11-3,CASSSEGPGLAGGNNEQFF,TGTGCCAGCAGCTCAGAGGGACCGGGACTAGCGGGAGGCAACAATGAGCAGTTCTTC
.,TRBJ1-2,.,TRBV12-3/TRBV12-4,CASNPGPSYGYTF,TGTGCCAGCAACCCAGGGCCCTCATATGGCTACACCTTC
.,TRBJ1-5,TRBD1,TRBV6-2/TRBV6-3,CASSQRTGYRQPQHF,TGTGCCAGCAGCCAGCGGACAGGGTATAGGCAGCCCCAGCATTTT
once,TRBJ2-2,TRBD2,TRBV6-5,CASTRDYWNTGELFF,TGTGCCAGCACCCGGGACTACTGGAACACCGGGGAGCTGTTTTTT
.,TRBJ2-7,.,TRBV5-1,CASSLGAGANYEQYF,TGCGCCAGCAGCTTAGGGGCAGGGGCTAACTACGAGCAGTACTTC
.,TRBJ1-1,TRBD1,TRBV7-2,CASSLGGQGARITEAFF,TGTGCCAGCAGCTTAGGAGGACAGGGGGCGCGTATCACTGAAGCTTTCTTT
.,TRBJ1-1,TRBD1,TRBV6-2/TRBV6-3,CASSYGTGRNTEAFF,TGTGCCAGCAGTTATGGGACAGGGAGAAACACTGAAGCTTTCTTT
.,TRBJ1-2,.,TRBV5-1,CASSLGRGKNYGYTF,TGCGCCAGCAGCTTGGGCAGGGGAAAGAACTATGGCTACACCTTC
.,TRBJ1-1,TRBD1,TRBV2,CASRTGTGGAFF,TGTGCCAGCAGGACCGGGACAGGGGGGGCTTTCTTT
.,TRBJ2-1,.,TRBV18,CASSPPSLASYNEQFF,TGTGCCAGCTCACCACCGTCCCTAGCGAGCTACAATGAGCAGTTCTTC
.,TRBJ1-1,TRBD1,TRBV11-3,CASSFGTGDGEAFF,TGTGCCAGCAGCTTCGGGACAGGGGACGGTGAAGCTTTCTTT
.,TRBJ2-1,.,TRBV7-9,CASSLSGSYNEQFF,TGTGCCAGCAGCCTCAGCGGTTCCTACAATGAGCAGTTCTTC
.,TRBJ1-2,.,TRBV10-3,CAISEAGNGYTF,TGTGCCATCAGTGAGGCAGGGAATGGCTACACCTTC
.,TRBJ2-1,TRBD1,TRBV5-1,CASSAGQGVYNEQFF,TGCGCCAGCAGCGCGGGACAGGGGGTCTACAATGAGCAGTTCTTC
.,TRBJ2-2,.,TRBV19,CASRGVAATNTGELFF,TGTGCCAGTAGGGGGGTAGCGGCTACAAACACCGGGGAGCTGTTTTTT
.,TRBJ2-1,TRBD2,TRBV6-2/TRBV6-3,CASSIPTSGDNEQFF,TGTGCCAGCAGCATACCGACTAGCGGTGACAATGAGCAGTTCTTC
.,TRBJ1-1,TRBD1,TRBV18,CASSPRQGRTEAFF,TGTGCCAGCTCACCAAGACAGGGGCGCACTGAAGCTTTCTTT
.,TRBJ1-1,.,TRBV10-3,CAISEALGAEAFF,TGTGCCATCAGTGAGGCCCTCGGGGCTGAAGCTTTCTTT
.,TRBJ1-6,.,TRBV7-2,CASSLGTLLNSPLHF,TGTGCCAGCAGCCTCGGGACTCTCCTCAATTCACCCCTCCACTTT
.,TRBJ2-3,.,TRBV18,CASSPRGVEADTQYF,TGTGCCAGCTCACCACGGGGAGTCGAAGCAGATACGCAGTATTTT
.,TRBJ1-3,.,TRBV24-1,CATSDLSGSTIYF,TGTGCCACCAGTGATCTATCTGGGAGCACCATATATTTT
.,TRBJ1-1,TRBD1,TRBV29-1,CSVGDRVFEAFF,TGCAGCGTTGGGGACAGGGTATTTGAAGCTTTCTTT
.,TRBJ1-4,.,TRBV7-2,CASSLVRQEKLFF,TGTGCCAGCAGCTTAGTAAGACAGGAAAAACTGTTTTTT
.,TRBJ1-1,.,TRBV9,CASSVVADMNTEAFF,TGTGCCAGCAGCGTAGTGGCAGATATGAACACTGAAGCTTTCTTT
.,TRBJ1-4,TRBD1,TRBV4-3,CASSWDRPNEKLFF,TGCGCCAGCAGCTGGGACAGACCTAATGAAAAACTGTTTTTT
.,TRBJ1-1,TRBD1,TRBV12-3/TRBV12-4,CASSHGTGVEAFF,TGTGCCAGCAGCCATGGGACAGGGGTTGAAGCTTTCTTT
.,TRBJ2-5,.,TRBV6-5,CASSYQGNQYF,TGTGCCAGCAGTTACCAGGGTAACCAGTACTTC
.,TRBJ2-1,.,TRBV30,CAWMPPSSYNEQFF,TGTGCCTGGATGCCACCGAGCTCCTACAATGAGCAGTTCTTC
.,TRBJ1-4,.,TRBV18,CASRVGRDVEKLFF,TGTGCCAGCCGAGTGGGCAGGGATGTTGAAAAACTGTTTTTT
many,TRBJ2-3,.,TRBV30,CAFMGQLSDTQYF,TGTGCCTTTATGGGGCAGTTATCAGATACGCAGTATTTT
.,TRBJ1-6,.,TRBV28,CASSLGKGRVGTPLHF,TGTGCCAGCAGTTTGGGGAAGGGGCGCGTGGGGACACCCCTCCACTTT
.,TRBJ2-1,TRBD2,TRBV6-2/TRBV6-3,CASSYFSGQREVYNEQFF,TGTGCCAGCAGTTACTTCTCCGGGCAGCGGGAGGTCTACAATGAGCAGTTCTTC
.,TRBJ1-1,.,TRBV19,CASSIIDSTGAFF,TGTGCCAGTAGTATCATAGACTCCACTGGGGCTTTCTTT
once,TRBJ1-3,.,TRBV14,CASSLASSGNTIYF,TGTGCCAGCAGCTTAGCCAGCTCTGGAAACACCATATATTTT
once,TRBJ2-2,TRBD2,TRBV28,CASSLGTSGPLSTGELFF,TGTGCCAGCAGTTTAGGGACTAGCGGGCCCCTTAGCACCGGGGAGCTGTTTTTT
.,TRBJ2-3,TRBD2,TRBV19,CASSIAGGGTTDTQYF,TGTGCCAGTAGTATAGCTGGCGGGGGGACCACAGATACGCAGTATTTT
once,TRBJ1-2,.,TRBV7-2,CASSPNRASYGYTF,TGTGCCAGCAGCCCAAACAGGGCCTCATATGGCTACACCTTC